This entry describes one TCR beta chain. The data were taken from a study of blood T cells in healthy people across ages. Background on the study: Per two T cells, about one barcoded beta molecule was captured through template switching.

The CDR3 is made up of 15 amino acids. Germline V gene sequence: CDR1 SGHAT, CDR2 FQDESV (reference sequence). V lost 5 bases, J lost 1 base, and 14 bases lay in between. Donors ranged from 6 to 90 years old and were healthy Caucasians in Russia. For the second PCR, which ran for about 7 to 11 cycles, a sample-barcoded 5' primer and a J-beta primer mix were used. TCRdb used MiXCR to reprocess the 5' RACE reads, holding one entry per CDR3 protein. This sample has hundreds of thousands of distinct CDR3 sequences, with approximately 53% found just once. The specimen was blood. This chain joins TRBV11-1 and TRBJ2-5; D is perhaps TRBD1 (7 bases). The receptor was isolated from a man between 35 and 55 years old in good health. DNA for the CDR3: TGTGCCAGCAGCCTCCCCAGGGGGGTCCAAGAGACCCAGTACTTC. This translates into CASSLPRGVQETQYF.